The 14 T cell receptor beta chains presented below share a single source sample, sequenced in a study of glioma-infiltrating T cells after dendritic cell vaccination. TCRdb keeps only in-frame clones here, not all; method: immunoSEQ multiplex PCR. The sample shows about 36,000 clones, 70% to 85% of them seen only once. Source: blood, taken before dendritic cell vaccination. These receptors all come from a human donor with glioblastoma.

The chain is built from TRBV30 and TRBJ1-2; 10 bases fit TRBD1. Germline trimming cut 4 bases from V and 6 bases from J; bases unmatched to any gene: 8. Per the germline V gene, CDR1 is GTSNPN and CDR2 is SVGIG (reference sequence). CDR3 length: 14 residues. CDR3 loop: CAWMGTGAVNGYTF. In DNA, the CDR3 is TGTGCCTGGATGGGGACAGGGGCGGTGAATGGCTACACCTTC. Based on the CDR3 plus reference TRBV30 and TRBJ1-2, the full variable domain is SQTIHQWPATLVQPVGSPLSLECTVEGTSNPNLYWYRQAAGRGLQLLFYSVGIGQISSEVPQNLSASRPQDRQFILSSKKLLLSDSGFYLCAWMGTGAVNGYTFGSGTRLTVV.

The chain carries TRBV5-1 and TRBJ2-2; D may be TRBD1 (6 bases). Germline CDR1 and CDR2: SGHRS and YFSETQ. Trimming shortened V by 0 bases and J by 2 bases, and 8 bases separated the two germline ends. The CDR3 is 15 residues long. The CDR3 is CASSLGGQNTGELFF. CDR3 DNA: TGCGCCAGCAGCTTGGGGGGACAAAACACCGGGGAGCTGTTTTTT.

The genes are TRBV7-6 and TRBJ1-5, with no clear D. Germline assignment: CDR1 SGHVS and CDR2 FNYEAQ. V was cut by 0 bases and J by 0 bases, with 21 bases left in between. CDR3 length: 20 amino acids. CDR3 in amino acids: CASSLAVQVTPYFSNQPQHF. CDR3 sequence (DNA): TGTGCCAGCAGCTTAGCCGTACAAGTAACGCCGTATTTTAGCAATCAGCCCCAGCATTTT.

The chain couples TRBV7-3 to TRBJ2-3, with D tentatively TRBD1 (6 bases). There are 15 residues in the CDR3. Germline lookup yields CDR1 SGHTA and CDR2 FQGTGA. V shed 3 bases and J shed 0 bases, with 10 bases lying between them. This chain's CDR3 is CASSFAGASTDTQYF. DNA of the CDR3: TGTGCCAGCAGCTTTGCAGGGGCTAGCACAGATACGCAGTATTTT.

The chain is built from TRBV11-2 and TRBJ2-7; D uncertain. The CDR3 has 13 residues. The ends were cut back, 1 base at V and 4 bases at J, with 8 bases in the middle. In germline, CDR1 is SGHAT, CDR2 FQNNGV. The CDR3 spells CASSLAGPYEQYF. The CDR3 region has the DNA TGTGCCAGCAGCTTAGCTGGGCCATACGAGCAGTACTTC.

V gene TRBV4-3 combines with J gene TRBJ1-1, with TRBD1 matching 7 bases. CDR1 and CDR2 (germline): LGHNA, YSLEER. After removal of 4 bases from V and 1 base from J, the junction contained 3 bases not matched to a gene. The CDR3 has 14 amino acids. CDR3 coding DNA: TGCGCCAGCAGCCCAGGGACAGAGAACACTGAAGCTTTCTTT. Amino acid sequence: CASSPGTENTEAFF.

The CDR3 loop is CASSSAQGFQNGYTF. CDR3 bases: TGCGCCAGCAGCTCGGCGCAGGGATTCCAAAATGGCTACACCTTC. The chain couples TRBV5-1 to TRBJ1-2; possibly TRBD1 for D (5 bases). The CDR3 has 15 amino acids. The germline gives CDR1 SGHRS, CDR2 YFSETQ. The V and J ends lost 3 bases and 6 bases respectively, with 18 bases between them.

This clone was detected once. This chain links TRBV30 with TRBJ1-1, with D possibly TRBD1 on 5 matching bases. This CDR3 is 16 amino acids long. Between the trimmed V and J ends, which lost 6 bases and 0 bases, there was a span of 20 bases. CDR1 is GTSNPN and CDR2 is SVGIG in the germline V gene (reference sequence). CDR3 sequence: CACPAPIAGMNTEAFF. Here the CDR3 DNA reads TGTGCCTGTCCGGCCCCCATAGCAGGGATGAACACTGAAGCTTTCTTT.

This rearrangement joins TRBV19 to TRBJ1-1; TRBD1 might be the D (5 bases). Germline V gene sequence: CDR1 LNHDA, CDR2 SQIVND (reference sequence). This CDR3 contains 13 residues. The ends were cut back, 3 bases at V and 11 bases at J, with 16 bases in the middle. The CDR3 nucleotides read TGTGCCAGTAGTATTTTTTCCGGGGGACCCGCTTTCTTT. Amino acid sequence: CASSIFSGGPAFF.

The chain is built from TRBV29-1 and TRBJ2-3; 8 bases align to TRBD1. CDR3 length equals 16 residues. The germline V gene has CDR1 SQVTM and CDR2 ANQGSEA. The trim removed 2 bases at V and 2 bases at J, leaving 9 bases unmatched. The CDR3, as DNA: TGCAGCGTTGAAACCCGGTTCAGGGGGCCCACAGATACGCAGTATTTT. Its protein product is CSVETRFRGPTDTQYF.

The CDR3 loop is CAGGQGINEKLFF. CDR3 coding DNA: TGTGCCGGGGGACAGGGAATTAATGAAAAACTGTTTTTT. The V and J genes are TRBV30 and TRBJ1-4; 9 bases fit TRBD1. The CDR3 is 13 residues long. Germline CDR1 reads GTSNPN; CDR2 reads SVGIG (reference sequence). V lost 8 bases, J lost 4 bases, and 5 bases stayed unmatched. Full variable domain (remainder filled in from reference TRBV30 and TRBJ1-4): SQTIHQWPATLVQPVGSPLSLECTVEGTSNPNLYWYRQAAGRGLQLLFYSVGIGQISSEVPQNLSASRPQDRQFILSSKKLLLSDSGFYLCAGGQGINEKLFFGSGTQLSVL.

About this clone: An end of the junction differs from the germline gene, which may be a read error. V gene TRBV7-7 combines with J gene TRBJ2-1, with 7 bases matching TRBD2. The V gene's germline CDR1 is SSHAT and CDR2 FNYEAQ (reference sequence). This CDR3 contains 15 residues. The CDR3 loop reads CASSLVLAPSNEQFF. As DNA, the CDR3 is TGTGCTAGCAGCTTAGTACTAGCGCCATCCAATGAGCAGTTCTTC.

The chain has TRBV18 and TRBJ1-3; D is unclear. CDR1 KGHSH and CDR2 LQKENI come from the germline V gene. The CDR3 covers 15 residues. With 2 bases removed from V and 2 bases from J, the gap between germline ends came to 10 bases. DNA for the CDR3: TGTGCCAGCTCACCAATTTTAGAGACTGGAAACACCATATATTTT. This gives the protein CASSPILETGNTIYF.

The CDR3 loop reads CASSQAGGPWQFF. CDR3 sequence (DNA): TGTGCCAGCAGCCAAGCGGGGGGGCCGTGGCAGTTCTTC. V and J are TRBV11-1 and TRBJ2-1; TRBD2 agrees at 10 bases. This CDR3 region has 13 residues. V shed 5 bases and J 12 bases; nucleotides not matched to a gene: 7. Germline V gives CDR1 SGHAT, CDR2 FQDESV (reference sequence).